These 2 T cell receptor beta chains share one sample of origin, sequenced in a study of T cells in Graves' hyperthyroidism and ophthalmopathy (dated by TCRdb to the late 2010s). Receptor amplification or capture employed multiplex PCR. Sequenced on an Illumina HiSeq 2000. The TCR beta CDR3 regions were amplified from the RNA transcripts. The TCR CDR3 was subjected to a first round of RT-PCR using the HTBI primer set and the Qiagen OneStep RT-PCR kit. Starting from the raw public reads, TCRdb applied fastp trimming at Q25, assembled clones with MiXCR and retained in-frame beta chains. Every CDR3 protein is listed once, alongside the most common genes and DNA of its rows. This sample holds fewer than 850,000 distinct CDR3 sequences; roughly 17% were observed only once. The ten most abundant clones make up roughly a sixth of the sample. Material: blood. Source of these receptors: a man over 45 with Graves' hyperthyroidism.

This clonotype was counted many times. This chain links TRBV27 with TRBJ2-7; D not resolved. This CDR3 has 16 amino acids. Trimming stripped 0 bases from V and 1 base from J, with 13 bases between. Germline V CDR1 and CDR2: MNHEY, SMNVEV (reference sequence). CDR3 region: CASSLSQPLASYEQYF. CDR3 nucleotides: TGTGCCAGCAGTTTATCGCAACCTTTGGCTTCCTACGAGCAGTACTTC.

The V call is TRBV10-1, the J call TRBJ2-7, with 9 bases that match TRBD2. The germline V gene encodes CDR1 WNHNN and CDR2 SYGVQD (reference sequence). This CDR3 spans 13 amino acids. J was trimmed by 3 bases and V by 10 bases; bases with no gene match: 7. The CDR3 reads CATSGSGSYEQYF. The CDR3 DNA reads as TGCGCCACCTCGGGTAGCGGGAGCTACGAGCAGTACTTC.